This T cell receptor beta chain comes out of a study of T-cell reconstitution after alpha-beta-depleted transplantation in children. It was with unique molecular identifiers that the TCRbeta library was prepared. TCRdb itself ran the PCR reads through MiXCR, one entry per CDR3 protein. The sample records about 580,000 distinct CDR3 sequences, 20% to 25% being singletons. Germline assignment: CDR1 DFQATT and CDR2 SNEGSKA (reference sequence). CDR3 size: 13 residues. The ends lost 5 bases at V and 8 bases at J; junction bases unmatched: 6. On this clonotype itself: Its cognate antigen is unknown.

Findings and caveats of the study: Several hundred expanded graft clones reportedly gave rise to the alpha-beta T cells present about two months after transplant.

The sequence was collected from a boy younger than two who had a stem cell transplant for acute myeloid leukemia, so the T cells may come from the graft donor. Source: PBMCs, mostly from graft donor cells, taken 360 days after TCRalphabeta/CD19-depleted stem cell transplant. The V gene is TRBV20-1, the J gene TRBJ1-4, with TRBD1 matching 9 bases. CDR3 protein: CSALTGGEEKLFF. DNA for the CDR3: TGCAGTGCTCTCACAGGGGGCGAGGAAAAACTGTTTTTT.